Described below is a single T cell receptor (beta chain) sequence and its context. This specimen comes from a study of blood T cell repertoires in COVID-19. CDR3 size: 16 residues. TCRdb's copy holds only in-frame clones and misses some; the assay was immunoSEQ multiplex PCR. The data hold almost 250,000 clones, with roughly 82% observed a single time. Material: peripheral blood. The clonotype comes from a woman at least 80 years old with COVID-19, enrolled during active disease. The V call is TRBV21-1, the J call TRBJ1-6. TRBV21-1 is a listed pseudogene. The CDR3 coding sequence is TGTGCCAGCGATCTGACTCTTCTTACTTTCCGTTCACCCCTCCACTTT. It is translated as CASDLTLLTFRSPLHF.